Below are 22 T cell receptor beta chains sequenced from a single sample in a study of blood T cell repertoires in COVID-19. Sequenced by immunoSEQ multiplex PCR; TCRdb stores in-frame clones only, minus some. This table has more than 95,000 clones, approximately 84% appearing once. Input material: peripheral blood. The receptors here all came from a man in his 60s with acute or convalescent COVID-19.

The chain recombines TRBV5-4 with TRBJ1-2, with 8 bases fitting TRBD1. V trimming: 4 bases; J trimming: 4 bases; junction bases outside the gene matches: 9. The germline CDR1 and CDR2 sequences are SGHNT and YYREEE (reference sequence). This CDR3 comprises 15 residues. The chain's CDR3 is CASSPQGATLYGYTF. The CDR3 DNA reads TGTGCCAGCAGCCCGCAGGGGGCGACCCTCTATGGCTACACCTTC.

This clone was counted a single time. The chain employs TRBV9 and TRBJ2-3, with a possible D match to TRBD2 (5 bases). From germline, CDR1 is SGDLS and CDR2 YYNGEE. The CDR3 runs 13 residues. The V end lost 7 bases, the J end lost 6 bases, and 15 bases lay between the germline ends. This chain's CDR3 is CASGSPLGDTQYF. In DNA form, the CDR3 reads TGTGCCAGCGGGAGTCCGCTGGGGGATACGCAGTATTTT.

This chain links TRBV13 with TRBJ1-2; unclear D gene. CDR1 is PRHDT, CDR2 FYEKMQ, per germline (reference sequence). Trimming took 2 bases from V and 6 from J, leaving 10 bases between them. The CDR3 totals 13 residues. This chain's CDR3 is CASSLRGLDGYTF. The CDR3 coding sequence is TGTGCCAGCAGCTTAAGAGGGTTGGATGGCTACACCTTC.

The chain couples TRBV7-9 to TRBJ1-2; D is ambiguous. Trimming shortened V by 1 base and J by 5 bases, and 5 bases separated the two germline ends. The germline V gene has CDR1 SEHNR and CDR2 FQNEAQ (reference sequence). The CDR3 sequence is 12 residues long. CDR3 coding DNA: TGTGCCAGCAGCTTAGTGACTTATGGCTACACCTTC. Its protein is CASSLVTYGYTF.

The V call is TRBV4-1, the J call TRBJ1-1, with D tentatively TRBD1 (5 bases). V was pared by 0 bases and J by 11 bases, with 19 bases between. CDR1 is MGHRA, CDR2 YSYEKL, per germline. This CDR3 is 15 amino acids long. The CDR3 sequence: CASSQDLRRTPWAFF. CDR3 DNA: TGCGCCAGCAGCCAAGATCTACGACGGACACCCTGGGCTTTCTTT.

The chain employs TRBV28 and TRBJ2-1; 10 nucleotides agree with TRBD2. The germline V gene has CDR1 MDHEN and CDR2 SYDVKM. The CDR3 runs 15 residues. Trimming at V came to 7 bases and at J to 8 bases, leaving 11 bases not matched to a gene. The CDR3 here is CASITSSGRSYEQFF. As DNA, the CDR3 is TGTGCCAGCATCACATCTAGCGGGAGATCATATGAGCAGTTCTTC.

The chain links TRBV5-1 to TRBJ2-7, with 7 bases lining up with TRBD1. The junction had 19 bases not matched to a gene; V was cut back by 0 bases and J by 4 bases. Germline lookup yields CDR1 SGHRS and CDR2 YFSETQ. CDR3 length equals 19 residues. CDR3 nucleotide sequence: TGCGCCAGCAGCTTGGCCACAGGTAACCTACCGGGACAGAGATACGAGCAGTACTTC. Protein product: CASSLATGNLPGQRYEQYF.

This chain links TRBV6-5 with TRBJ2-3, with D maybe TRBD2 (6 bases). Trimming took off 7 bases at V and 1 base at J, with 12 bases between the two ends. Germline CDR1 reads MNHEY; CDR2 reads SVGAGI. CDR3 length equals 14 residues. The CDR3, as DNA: TGTGCCAGCATGATTAGCGGAGGCACAGATACGCAGTATTTT. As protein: CASMISGGTDTQYF.

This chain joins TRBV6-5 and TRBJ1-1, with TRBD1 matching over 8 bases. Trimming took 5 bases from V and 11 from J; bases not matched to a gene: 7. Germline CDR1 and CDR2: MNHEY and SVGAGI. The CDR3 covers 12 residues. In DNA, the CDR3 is TGTGCCAGCAGTACGGACAGGGTTCTTGCTTTCTTT. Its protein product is CASSTDRVLAFF.

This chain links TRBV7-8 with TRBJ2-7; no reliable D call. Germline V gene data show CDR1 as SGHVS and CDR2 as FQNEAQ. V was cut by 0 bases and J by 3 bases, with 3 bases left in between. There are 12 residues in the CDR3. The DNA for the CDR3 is TGTGCCAGCAGCTTAGCTCTCTACGAGCAGTACTTC. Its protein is CASSLALYEQYF.

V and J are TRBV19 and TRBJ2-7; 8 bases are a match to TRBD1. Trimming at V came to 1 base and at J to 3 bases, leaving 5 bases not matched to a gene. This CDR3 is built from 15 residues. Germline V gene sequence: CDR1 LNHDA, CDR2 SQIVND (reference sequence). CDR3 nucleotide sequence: TGTGCCAGTAGTATAGTTGGACAGGGCCACTACGAGCAGTACTTC. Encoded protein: CASSIVGQGHYEQYF.

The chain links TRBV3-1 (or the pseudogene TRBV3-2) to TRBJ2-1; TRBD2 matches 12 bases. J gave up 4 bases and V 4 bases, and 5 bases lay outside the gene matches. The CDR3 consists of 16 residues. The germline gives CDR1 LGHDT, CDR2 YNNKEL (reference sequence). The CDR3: CASSPRTSGVYNEQFF. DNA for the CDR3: TGTGCCAGCAGCCCCCGGACTAGCGGGGTTTACAATGAGCAGTTCTTC.

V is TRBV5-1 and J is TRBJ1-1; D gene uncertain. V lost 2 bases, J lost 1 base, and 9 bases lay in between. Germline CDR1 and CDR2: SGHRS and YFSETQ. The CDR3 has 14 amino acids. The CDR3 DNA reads TGCGCCAGCAGCTTATCCCCTCCGAACACTGAAGCTTTCTTT. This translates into CASSLSPPNTEAFF.

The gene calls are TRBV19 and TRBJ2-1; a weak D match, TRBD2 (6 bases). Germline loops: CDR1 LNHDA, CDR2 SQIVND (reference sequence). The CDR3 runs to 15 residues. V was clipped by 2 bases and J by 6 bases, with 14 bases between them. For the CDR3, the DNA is TGTGCCAGTAGTATAATTGCGGGAAGACTCAATGAGCAGTTCTTC. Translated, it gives CASSIIAGRLNEQFF.

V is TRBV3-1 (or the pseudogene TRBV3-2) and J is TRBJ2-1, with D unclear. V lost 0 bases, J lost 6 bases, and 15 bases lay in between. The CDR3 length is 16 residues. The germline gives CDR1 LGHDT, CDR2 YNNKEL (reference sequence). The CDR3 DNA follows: TGTGCCAGCAGCCAAGATTGGAGCACGACTTCCAATGAGCAGTTCTTC. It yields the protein CASSQDWSTTSNEQFF.

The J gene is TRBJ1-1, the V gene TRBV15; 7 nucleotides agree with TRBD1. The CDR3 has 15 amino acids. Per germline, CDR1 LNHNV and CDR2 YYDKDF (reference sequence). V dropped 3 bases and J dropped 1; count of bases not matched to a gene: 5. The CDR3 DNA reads TGTGCCACCAGCAGTAGACAGGGAAGGAACACTGAAGCTTTCTTT. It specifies CATSSRQGRNTEAFF.

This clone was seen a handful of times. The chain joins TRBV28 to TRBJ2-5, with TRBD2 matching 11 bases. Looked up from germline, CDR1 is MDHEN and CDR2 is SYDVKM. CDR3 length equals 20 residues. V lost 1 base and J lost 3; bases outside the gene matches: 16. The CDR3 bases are TGTGCCAGCAGTTTATTGTATTCCCCTCGGGCTAGCGGGAGGAAAGAGACCCAGTACTTC. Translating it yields CASSLLYSPRASGRKETQYF.

The CDR3 region is CASSSRDRRVYGYTF. CDR3 in DNA: TGTGCCAGCAGCTCCCGGGACAGGAGAGTCTATGGCTACACCTTC. J is TRBJ1-2 and V is TRBV5-4; 8 bases are a match to TRBD1. This CDR3 has 15 residues. After removal of 3 bases from V and 4 bases from J, the junction contained 8 bases not matched to a gene. Germline CDR1 is SGHNT and CDR2 is YYREEE (reference sequence).

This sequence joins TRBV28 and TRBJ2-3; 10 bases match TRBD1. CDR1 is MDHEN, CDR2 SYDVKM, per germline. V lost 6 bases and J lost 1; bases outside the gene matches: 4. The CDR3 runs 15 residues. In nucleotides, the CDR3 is TGTGCCAGCAGAGGACAGGGGGAGCGCACAGATACGCAGTATTTT. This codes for CASRGQGERTDTQYF.

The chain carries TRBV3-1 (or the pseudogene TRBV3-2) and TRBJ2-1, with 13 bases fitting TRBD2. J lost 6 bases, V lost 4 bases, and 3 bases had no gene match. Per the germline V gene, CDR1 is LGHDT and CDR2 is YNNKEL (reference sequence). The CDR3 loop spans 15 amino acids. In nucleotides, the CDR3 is TGTGCCAGCAGCCCCTGGACTAGCGGGAGCAATGAGCAGTTCTTC. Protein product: CASSPWTSGSNEQFF.

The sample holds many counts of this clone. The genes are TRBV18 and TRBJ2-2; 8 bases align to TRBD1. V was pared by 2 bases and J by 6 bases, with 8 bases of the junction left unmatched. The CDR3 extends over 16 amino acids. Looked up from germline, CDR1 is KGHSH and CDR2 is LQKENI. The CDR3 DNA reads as TGTGCCAGCTCACCAGAGGTCACAGGGGGAGCCGGGGAGCTGTTTTTT. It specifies CASSPEVTGGAGELFF.

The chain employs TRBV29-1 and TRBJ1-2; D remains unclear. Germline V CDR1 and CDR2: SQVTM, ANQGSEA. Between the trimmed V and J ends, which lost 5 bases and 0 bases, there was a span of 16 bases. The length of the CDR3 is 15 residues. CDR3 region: CSVHNPTTANYGYTF. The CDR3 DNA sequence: TGCAGCGTTCACAATCCCACAACAGCTAACTATGGCTACACCTTC.